This T cell receptor beta chain was sequenced during a study of blood T cell repertoires in COVID-19 (dated by TCRdb to the early 2020s). Regarding the research as a whole: Collaborator samples came from the United States, Italy and Spain and covered acute and convalescent phases of COVID-19. The material from the prospective study consisted of cDNA or gDNA derived from T cells, B-cell-depleted T cells, or PBMCs. Subjects who had been exposed to COVID-19, were actively infected with it, or had recovered from it provided the deeply sampled blood TCRbeta repertoires that made up the dataset. The repertoires were released in a freely available public database intended as a resource for research on the immune response to SARS-CoV-2. The samples were drawn from the first 160 participants of the ongoing ImmuneRACE study and from over 950 subjects provided by 6 global collaborators. A de-identified subject ID, COVID-19 status, age in years and sex were almost always included in the sample metadata. Where HLA class I and class II types were available, the types were taken from metadata supplied by the sample provider, not from assay-based typing. Results and caveats for the whole study, not just this receptor: The quantity of clinical and demographic metadata differed by source and by participant and was supplied without curation.

Its CDR3 holds 18 amino acids, cysteine through phenylalanine. CDR3 DNA is the only sequence kept; it has 54 bases, read in frame from the first base. Taken from the germline V gene (reference sequence), the CDR1 and CDR2 loops are MNHEY and SMNVEV. V is pared back by 4 bases and J by 1 base, with 21 bases lying between the germline termini. Collaborating institutions collected whole blood in K2EDTA tubes following their own protocols. For TCRbeta analysis, collaborators shipped samples in one of three forms: frozen whole blood, isolated PBMCs, or DNA extracted from either of those sample types. TCRbeta CDR3 regions were amplified from genomic DNA by means of the immunoSEQ Assay, a bias-controlled multiplex PCR. As for how the authors treated the data: The number of nucleated cells in each sample was estimated from the amplification of reference gene primers within the assay. To quantify the absolute abundance of each unique TCRbeta CDR3 rearrangement, sequence reads were collapsed and filtered. For each sample, productive Simpson clonality was calculated as the square root of Simpson's diversity index across productive rearrangements. The clones in this table, taken by TCRdb from immuneACCESS, are in-frame only. Not every clone is retained; where verified, under half of the shortfall comes from an unresolved V gene, and the cause of the rest is unknown. The V and J calls and clone size were taken over from that table, and D and trimming were inferred from the DNA. The table for this sample lists over 200,000 clones; approximately 84% of them were counted only once. Under 2% of the sample comes from the top ten.

Remarks on this clone: It lacks a known antigen. No clone much larger than this one lies a single base away; base qualities are absent.

The specimen sequenced was peripheral blood. The TCR sequence derives from a man between 35 and 55 years old with active or convalescent COVID-19. The V gene is TRBV27 and the J gene is TRBJ2-3; a tentative D match to TRBD2 spans 7 bases. For the CDR3, the sequence is CASSSKGGGPLGTDTQYF. The bases read TGTGCCAGCAGTTCCAAGGGAGGGGGACCCCTTGGCACAGATACGCAGTATTTT.